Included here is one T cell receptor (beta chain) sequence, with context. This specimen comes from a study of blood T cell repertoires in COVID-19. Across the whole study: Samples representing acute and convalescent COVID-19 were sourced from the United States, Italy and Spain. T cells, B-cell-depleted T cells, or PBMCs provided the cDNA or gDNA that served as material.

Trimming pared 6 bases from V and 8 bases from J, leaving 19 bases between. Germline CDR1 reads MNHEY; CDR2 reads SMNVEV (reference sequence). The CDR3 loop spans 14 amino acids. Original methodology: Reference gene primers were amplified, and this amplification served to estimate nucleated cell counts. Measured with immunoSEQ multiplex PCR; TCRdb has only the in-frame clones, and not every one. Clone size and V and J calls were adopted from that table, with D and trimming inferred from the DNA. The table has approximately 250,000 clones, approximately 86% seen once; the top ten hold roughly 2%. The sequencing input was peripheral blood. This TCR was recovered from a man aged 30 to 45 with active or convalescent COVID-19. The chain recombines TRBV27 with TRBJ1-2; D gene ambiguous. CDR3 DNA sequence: TGTGCCAGCAGACGACGAGGGAGTTTTGAGGGCTACACCTTC. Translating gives CASRRRGSFEGYTF.